Listed below are T cell receptor beta chains from one sample, sequenced in a study of blood T cell repertoires in COVID-19. TCRdb's copy holds only in-frame clones and misses some; the assay was immunoSEQ multiplex PCR. Here the sample spans some 110,000 clones, 86% being singletons. The sample taken for sequencing was peripheral blood. The origin of the receptors is a man in his 70s who had recovered from COVID-19. Each CDR3 is given with its conserved first and last residue. Each record gives: J gene, clone size, D gene, V gene, CDR3 DNA, CDR3 protein. The D gene is left open where the match is weak. A clone size is listed for some rows: how often the clone was seen (once, few, many), or a class if it is expanded.

J: TRBJ2-2; size: -; D: -; V: TRBV5-1; DNA: TGCGCCAGCAGCTTGGGAGCGAACACCGGGGAGCTGTTTTTT; CDR3: CASSLGANTGELFF
J: TRBJ2-7; size: -; D: TRBD1; V: TRBV24-1; DNA: TGTGCCACCAGCCCGGGACAGGGGAGAGACTACGAGCAGTACTTC; CDR3: CATSPGQGRDYEQYF
J: TRBJ2-7; size: -; D: -; V: TRBV19; DNA: TGTGCCAGTAGGGGCCAGGGAGGCCACGAGCAGTACTTC; CDR3: CASRGQGGHEQYF
J: TRBJ2-5; size: -; D: -; V: TRBV6-6; DNA: TGTGCCAGCAGTTACTCGTCCGGTTGGGAGACCCAGTACTTC; CDR3: CASSYSSGWETQYF
J: TRBJ1-1; size: -; D: -; V: TRBV19; DNA: TGTGCCAGTAGTACCGTGGGGCGGCTGAACACTGAAGCTTTCTTT; CDR3: CASSTVGRLNTEAFF
J: TRBJ1-1; size: -; D: -; V: TRBV9; DNA: TGTGCCAGCAGTTATGGTGTTCTTGATGACCGGGACACTGAAGCTTTCTTT; CDR3: CASSYGVLDDRDTEAFF
J: TRBJ2-1; size: -; D: TRBD1; V: TRBV6-1; DNA: TGTGCCAGCAGTGAACTGGGACAGTACTACAATGAGCAGTTCTTC; CDR3: CASSELGQYYNEQFF
J: TRBJ2-7; size: -; D: -; V: TRBV30; DNA: TGTGCCTGGAGTGTGGGGGGGACATCCTACGAGCAGTACTTC; CDR3: CAWSVGGTSYEQYF
J: TRBJ2-1; size: -; D: TRBD1; V: TRBV27; DNA: TGTGCCAGCAGTTTATACAGGGGTTCCTACAATGAGCAGTTCTTC; CDR3: CASSLYRGSYNEQFF
J: TRBJ1-2; size: -; D: TRBD1; V: TRBV3-1/TRBV3-2; DNA: TGTGCCAGCAGCCTCCGAGGTGGGACAGGGCACTATGGCTACACCTTC; CDR3: CASSLRGGTGHYGYTF
J: TRBJ2-3; size: -; D: -; V: TRBV27; DNA: TGTGCCAGCCGGAGGGGTCAACAAGATACGCAGTATTTT; CDR3: CASRRGQQDTQYF
J: TRBJ1-3; size: few; D: -; V: TRBV7-9; DNA: TGTGCCAGCAGCTTAGTATCAGGGGCTACTGGAAACACCATATATTTT; CDR3: CASSLVSGATGNTIYF
J: TRBJ2-3; size: few; D: TRBD2; V: TRBV5-5; DNA: TGTGCCAGCAGCTCCTTAGCGGGAGGGCCCCCAGATACGCAGTATTTT; CDR3: CASSSLAGGPPDTQYF
J: TRBJ1-5; size: -; D: -; V: TRBV20-1; DNA: TGCAGTGCTAGTTCGCAGGGAAATGATCAGCCCCAGCATTTT; CDR3: CSASSQGNDQPQHF
J: TRBJ1-2; size: -; D: -; V: TRBV27; DNA: TGTGCCAGCAGTACCCAGGGTGGCTACACCTTC; CDR3: CASSTQGGYTF
J: TRBJ2-5; size: -; D: TRBD1; V: TRBV4-3; DNA: TGCGCCAGCAGCCAAGAAGGGGGCGCCGGCGAGACCCAGTACTTC; CDR3: CASSQEGGAGETQYF
J: TRBJ2-1; size: -; D: -; V: TRBV28; DNA: TGTGCCAGCAGCCTTGACATCTCCGCCTACAATGAGCAGTTCTTC; CDR3: CASSLDISAYNEQFF
J: TRBJ1-1; size: -; D: TRBD1; V: TRBV5-1; DNA: TGCGCCAGCAGACAGGGGGCGAACACTGAAGCTTTCTTT; CDR3: CASRQGANTEAFF
J: TRBJ2-2; size: -; D: TRBD1; V: TRBV5-1; DNA: TGCGCCAGCAGTCCGGGACAGGGTAAAGACGGGGAGCTGTTTTTT; CDR3: CASSPGQGKDGELFF
J: TRBJ2-7; size: -; D: -; V: TRBV11-2; DNA: TGTGCCAGCAGCTTAGTCAACGAGCAGTACTTC; CDR3: CASSLVNEQYF
J: TRBJ2-5; size: -; D: -; V: TRBV6-5; DNA: TGTGCCAGCAGTACCGGGACTGGCCAAGAGACCCAGTACTTC; CDR3: CASSTGTGQETQYF
J: TRBJ1-2; size: -; D: -; V: TRBV7-9; DNA: TGTGCCAGCCCCGGGGGGGCCTATGGCTACACCTTC; CDR3: CASPGGAYGYTF
J: TRBJ1-1; size: -; D: -; V: TRBV6-2/TRBV6-3; DNA: TGTGCCAGCAGCCAGAGTTTCGTAACTGAAGCTTTCTTT; CDR3: CASSQSFVTEAFF
J: TRBJ2-2; size: -; D: -; V: TRBV11-3; DNA: TGTGCCAGCAGCTTAGGGGGCCTCCAAGGGCTAAACACCGGGGAGCTGTTTTTT; CDR3: CASSLGGLQGLNTGELFF
J: TRBJ2-7; size: -; D: -; V: TRBV5-4; DNA: TGTGCCAGCAGCTTGGGTCAGGCCTACTACGAGCAGTACTTC; CDR3: CASSLGQAYYEQYF
J: TRBJ1-2; size: -; D: -; V: TRBV6-4; DNA: TGTGCCAGCAGTGACGTTTGGACAGTACTTAACAGCTATGGCTACACCTTC; CDR3: CASSDVWTVLNSYGYTF
J: TRBJ2-5; size: -; D: -; V: TRBV19; DNA: TGTGCCAGTAGTAAGAACGGGGAGACCCAGTACTTC; CDR3: CASSKNGETQYF
J: TRBJ2-7; size: -; D: TRBD2; V: TRBV5-4; DNA: TGTGCCAGCAGCTTGGCCGGACTAGCGGGAGGATACGAGCAGTACTTC; CDR3: CASSLAGLAGGYEQYF
J: TRBJ2-7; size: -; D: -; V: TRBV9; DNA: TGTGCCAGCAGCGTAGGAAGCGGGCCCTACGAGCAGTACTTC; CDR3: CASSVGSGPYEQYF
J: TRBJ2-1; size: -; D: TRBD1; V: TRBV11-3; DNA: TGTGCCAGCAGCTTAGAGACAGGGCCCTACAATGAGCAGTTCTTC; CDR3: CASSLETGPYNEQFF
J: TRBJ1-2; size: -; D: -; V: TRBV7-9; DNA: TGTGCCAGCAGCTTCGGTCTAGAGGGAAACTATGGCTACACCTTC; CDR3: CASSFGLEGNYGYTF
J: TRBJ2-2; size: -; D: TRBD2; V: TRBV2; DNA: TGTGCCAGCAGTCCTAGCGGGAGAGACGGGGAGCTGTTTTTT; CDR3: CASSPSGRDGELFF
J: TRBJ1-2; size: -; D: -; V: TRBV28; DNA: TGTGCCAGCAGTTTTCAGGCAGGGCCGAGAGACTACACCTTC; CDR3: CASSFQAGPRDYTF
J: TRBJ2-4; size: -; D: -; V: TRBV10-2; DNA: TGCGCCAGCAGTGAGCGCGGATTGGCCAAAAACATTCAGTACTTC; CDR3: CASSERGLAKNIQYF
J: TRBJ2-7; size: -; D: -; V: TRBV7-2; DNA: TGTGCCAGCAGCTTAGATAGCGGCAGGACCTACGAGCAGTACTTC; CDR3: CASSLDSGRTYEQYF
J: TRBJ2-5; size: -; D: TRBD1; V: TRBV28; DNA: TGTGCCAGCAGTCAACAGGGGGCTCGGGAGACCCAGTACTTC; CDR3: CASSQQGARETQYF
J: TRBJ1-2; size: -; D: TRBD1; V: TRBV2; DNA: TGTGCCAGCAGTCTGACAGGGGGCGCGATCCCCACTAACTATGGCTACACCTTC; CDR3: CASSLTGGAIPTNYGYTF
J: TRBJ2-3; size: once; D: TRBD1; V: TRBV29-1; DNA: TGCAGCGTTGAAAGGGGGCATGGCACAGATACGCAGTATTTT; CDR3: CSVERGHGTDTQYF
J: TRBJ2-2; size: once; D: TRBD2; V: TRBV6-2/TRBV6-3; DNA: TGTGCCAGCAGTTACCGGCCGGGACTAGCGGGTTCGGCCGGGGAGCTGTTTTTT; CDR3: CASSYRPGLAGSAGELFF
J: TRBJ2-5; size: -; D: -; V: TRBV3-1/TRBV3-2; DNA: TGTGCCAGCAGCCAAGAATTAGCGCCTGGTACCCAGTACTTC; CDR3: CASSQELAPGTQYF
J: TRBJ1-2; size: -; D: TRBD1; V: TRBV27; DNA: TGTGCCAGCAGCCCAACGGGACAGCTATCTAAGAGGGGCTACACCTTC; CDR3: CASSPTGQLSKRGYTF
J: TRBJ1-2; size: -; D: TRBD1; V: TRBV2; DNA: TGTGCCAGCAGTGTCCTGGGACAGGGGGCCTACTATGGCTACACCTTC; CDR3: CASSVLGQGAYYGYTF
J: TRBJ1-6; size: -; D: -; V: TRBV21-1; DNA: TGTGCCAGCAGCAAAGTTGGGACAGGGGTCTCACCCCTCCACTTT; CDR3: CASSKVGTGVSPLHF
J: TRBJ2-5; size: -; D: -; V: TRBV19; DNA: TGTGCCAGTAGTCGGTCCCAAGAGACCCAGTACTTC; CDR3: CASSRSQETQYF
J: TRBJ1-2; size: once; D: -; V: TRBV7-2; DNA: TGTGCCAGCAGCCAAGGGGGACGGCCCGGGTATGGCTACACCTTC; CDR3: CASSQGGRPGYGYTF